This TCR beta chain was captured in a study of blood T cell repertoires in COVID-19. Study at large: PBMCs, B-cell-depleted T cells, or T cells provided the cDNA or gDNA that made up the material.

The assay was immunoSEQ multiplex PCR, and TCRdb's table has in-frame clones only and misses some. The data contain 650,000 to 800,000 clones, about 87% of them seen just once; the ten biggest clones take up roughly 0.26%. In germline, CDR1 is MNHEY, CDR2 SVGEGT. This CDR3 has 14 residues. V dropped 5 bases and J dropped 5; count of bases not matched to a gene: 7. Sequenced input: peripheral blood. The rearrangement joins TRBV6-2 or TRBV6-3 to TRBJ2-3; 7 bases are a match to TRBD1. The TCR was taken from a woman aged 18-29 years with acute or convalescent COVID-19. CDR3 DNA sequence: TGTGCCAGCAGTCGAGGGGGCATCGAAGATACGCAGTATTTT. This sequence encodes CASSRGGIEDTQYF.